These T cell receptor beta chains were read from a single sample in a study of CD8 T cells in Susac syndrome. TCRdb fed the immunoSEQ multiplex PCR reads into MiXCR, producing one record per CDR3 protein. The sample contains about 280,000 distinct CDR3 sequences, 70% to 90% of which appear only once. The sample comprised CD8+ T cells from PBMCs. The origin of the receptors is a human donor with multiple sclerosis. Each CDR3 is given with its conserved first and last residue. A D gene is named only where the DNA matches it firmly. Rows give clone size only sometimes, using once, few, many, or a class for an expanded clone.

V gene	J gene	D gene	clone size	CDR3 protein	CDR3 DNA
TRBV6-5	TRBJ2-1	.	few	CASRGSGTYNEQFF	TGTGCCAGCAGAGGCAGCGGCACCTACAATGAGCAGTTCTTC
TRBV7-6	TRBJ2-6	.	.	CASSTGVGDSGANVLTF	TGTGCCAGCAGCACGGGGGTGGGAGACTCTGGGGCCAACGTCCTGACTTTC
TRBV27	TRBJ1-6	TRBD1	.	CASSPRQGNNSPLHF	TGTGCCAGCAGTCCTCGACAGGGGAATAATTCACCCCTCCACTTT
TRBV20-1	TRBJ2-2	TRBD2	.	CSAPLAGAVAGELFF	TGCAGTGCTCCCCTAGCGGGTGCCGTCGCCGGGGAGCTGTTTTTT
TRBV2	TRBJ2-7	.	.	CASSEALVFYEQYF	TGTGCCAGCAGTGAAGCGCTCGTATTCTACGAGCAGTACTTC
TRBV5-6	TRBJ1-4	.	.	CASRRQEGVLFF	TGTGCCAGCAGGCGACAGGAGGGGGTGCTGTTTTTT
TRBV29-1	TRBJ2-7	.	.	CSAPPGGASYEQYF	TGCAGCGCTCCCCCGGGGGGCGCGTCCTACGAGCAGTACTTC
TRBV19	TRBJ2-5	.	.	CASSRWNGQQQETQYF	TGTGCCAGTAGTAGATGGAATGGGCAGCAGCAAGAGACCCAGTACTTC
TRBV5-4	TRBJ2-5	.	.	CASSWEMGLKETQYF	TGTGCCAGCAGCTGGGAGATGGGGCTGAAAGAGACCCAGTACTTC
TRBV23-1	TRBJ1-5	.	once	CASSHGGGDWPNQPQHF	TGCGCCAGCAGTCATGGGGGGGGCGATTGGCCTAATCAGCCCCAGCATTTT
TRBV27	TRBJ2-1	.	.	CASSIGRAYNEQFF	TGTGCCAGCAGTATCGGACGGGCCTACAATGAGCAGTTCTTC
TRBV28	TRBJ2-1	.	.	CASSLWDYNEQFF	TGTGCCAGCAGTTTATGGGACTACAATGAGCAGTTCTTC
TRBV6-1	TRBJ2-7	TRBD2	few	CASSDSGSSYEQYF	TGTGCCAGCAGTGATAGCGGGAGCTCCTACGAGCAGTACTTC
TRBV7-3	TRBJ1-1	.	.	CASSAHGNQGRNTEAFF	TGTGCCAGCAGCGCACACGGAAACCAGGGGAGGAACACTGAAGCTTTCTTT
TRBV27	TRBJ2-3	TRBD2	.	CASRSGGRVDTQYF	TGTGCCAGCAGGAGCGGGGGGAGGGTGGATACGCAGTATTTT
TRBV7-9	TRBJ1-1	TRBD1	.	CASSLSTGTGNTEAFF	TGTGCCAGCAGCTTATCAACGGGGACAGGGAACACTGAAGCTTTCTTT
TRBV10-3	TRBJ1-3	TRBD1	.	CAIKNTGASGNTIYF	TGTGCCATAAAAAATACAGGGGCCTCTGGAAACACCATATATTTT
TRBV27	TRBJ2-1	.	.	CASSFQGNSYNEQFF	TGTGCCAGCAGTTTCCAGGGAAACTCCTACAATGAGCAGTTCTTC
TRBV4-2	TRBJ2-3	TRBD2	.	CASSQGSGGADTQYF	TGTGCCAGCAGCCAAGGGAGCGGGGGGGCAGATACGCAGTATTTT
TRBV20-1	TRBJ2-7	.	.	CSAIRRYEQYF	TGCAGTGCCATCCGGCGCTACGAGCAGTACTTC
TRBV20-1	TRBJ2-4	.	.	CSARAPEGNIQYF	TGCAGTGCTAGAGCTCCGGAGGGAAACATTCAGTACTTC
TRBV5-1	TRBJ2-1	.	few	CASSLGPYSDHVYNEQFF	TGCGCCAGCAGCTTGGGACCCTATAGCGACCACGTTTACAATGAGCAGTTCTTC
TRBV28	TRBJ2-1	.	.	CASSQTTTLEPEQFF	TGTGCCAGCAGTCAGACGACGACCCTGGAACCTGAGCAGTTCTTC
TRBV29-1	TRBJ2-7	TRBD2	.	CSVVLLAGNYEQYF	TGCAGCGTTGTATTACTAGCGGGGAACTACGAGCAGTACTTC
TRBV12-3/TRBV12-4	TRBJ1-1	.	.	CASSLTVSGGTEAFF	TGTGCCAGCAGTTTAACAGTATCAGGAGGCACTGAAGCTTTCTTT
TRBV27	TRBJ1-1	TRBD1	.	CASSLTGEGTEAFF	TGTGCCAGCAGTTTGACAGGGGAGGGCACTGAAGCTTTCTTT
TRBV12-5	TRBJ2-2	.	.	CASGTGEWANTGELFF	TGTGCTAGTGGGACTGGAGAGTGGGCGAACACCGGGGAGCTGTTTTTT
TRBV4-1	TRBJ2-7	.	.	CASSQVALNYEQYF	TGCGCCAGCAGCCAGGTAGCCCTTAACTACGAGCAGTACTTC
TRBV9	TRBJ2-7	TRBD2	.	CASSVASGSYEQYF	TGTGCCAGCAGCGTAGCTAGCGGCTCCTACGAGCAGTACTTC
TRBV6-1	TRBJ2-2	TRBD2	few	CASSLSGDHTGELFF	TGTGCCAGCAGCCTTAGCGGGGACCACACCGGGGAGCTGTTTTTT
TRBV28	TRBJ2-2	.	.	CASSLLHTHTGELFF	TGTGCCAGCAGTTTATTGCACACACACACCGGGGAGCTGTTTTTT
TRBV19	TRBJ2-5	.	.	CASSISGGTEETQYF	TGTGCCAGTAGTATTAGCGGCGGGACAGAAGAGACCCAGTACTTC
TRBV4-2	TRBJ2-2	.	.	CASSPTGLGAGELFF	TGTGCCAGCAGCCCTACAGGTTTAGGAGCCGGGGAGCTGTTTTTT
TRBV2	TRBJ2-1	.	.	CASRPHGGEQFF	TGTGCCAGCCGTCCACACGGTGGGGAGCAGTTCTTC
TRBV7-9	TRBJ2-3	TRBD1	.	CASSPWTGPSTDTQYF	TGTGCCAGCAGCCCGTGGACAGGCCCTAGCACAGATACGCAGTATTTT
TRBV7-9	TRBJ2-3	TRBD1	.	CASSLPGTGETDTQYF	TGTGCCAGCAGCTTACCCGGGACAGGGGAGACAGATACGCAGTATTTT
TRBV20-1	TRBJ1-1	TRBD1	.	CSAQGAGPTNTEAFF	TGCAGTGCTCAGGGGGCTGGGCCGACGAACACTGAAGCTTTCTTT
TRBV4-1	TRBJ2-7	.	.	CASSLRETSSYEQYF	TGCGCCAGCAGCCTCCGGGAAACGAGCTCCTACGAGCAGTACTTC
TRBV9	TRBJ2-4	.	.	CANSTRGTKDIQYF	TGTGCCAACAGCACACGCGGGACAAAGGACATTCAGTACTTC
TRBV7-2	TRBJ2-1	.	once	CASSLPNHGTGAGNEQFF	TGTGCCAGCAGCCTTCCAAATCACGGGACTGGGGCAGGCAATGAGCAGTTCTTC
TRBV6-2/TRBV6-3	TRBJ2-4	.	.	CASSYRSAGPAKNIQYF	TGTGCCAGCAGTTACCGTTCCGCGGGACCAGCCAAAAACATTCAGTACTTC
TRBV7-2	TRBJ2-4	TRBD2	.	CASRPSRTSGYLAKNIQYF	TGTGCCAGCAGACCGAGTAGGACTAGCGGATATCTAGCCAAAAACATTCAGTACTTC
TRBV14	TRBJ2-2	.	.	CASSQVTGNTGELFF	TGTGCCAGCAGCCAAGTTACCGGGAACACCGGGGAGCTGTTTTTT